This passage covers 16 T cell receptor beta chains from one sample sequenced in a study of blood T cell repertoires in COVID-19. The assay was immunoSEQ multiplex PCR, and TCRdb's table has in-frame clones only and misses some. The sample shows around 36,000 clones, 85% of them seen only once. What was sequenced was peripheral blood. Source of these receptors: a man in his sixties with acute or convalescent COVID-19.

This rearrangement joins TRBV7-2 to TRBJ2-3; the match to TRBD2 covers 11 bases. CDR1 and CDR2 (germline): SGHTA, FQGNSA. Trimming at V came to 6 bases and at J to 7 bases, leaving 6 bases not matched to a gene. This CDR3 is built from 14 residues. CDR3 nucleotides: TGTGCCAGCAGTTCAATAGCGGGGGGGCATACGCAGTATTTT. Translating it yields CASSSIAGGHTQYF.

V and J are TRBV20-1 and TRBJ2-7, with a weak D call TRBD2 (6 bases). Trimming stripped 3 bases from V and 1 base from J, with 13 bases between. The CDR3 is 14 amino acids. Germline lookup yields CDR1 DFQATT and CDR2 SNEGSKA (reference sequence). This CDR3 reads CSASLAGSSYEQYF. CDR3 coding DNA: TGCAGTGCTAGTCTTGCGGGAAGTTCCTACGAGCAGTACTTC.

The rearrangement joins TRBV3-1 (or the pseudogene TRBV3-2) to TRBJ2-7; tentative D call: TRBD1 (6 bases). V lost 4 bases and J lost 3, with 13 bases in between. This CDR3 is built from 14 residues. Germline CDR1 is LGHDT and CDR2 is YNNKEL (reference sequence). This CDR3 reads CASSPRTDNYEQYF. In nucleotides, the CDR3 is TGTGCCAGCAGCCCCCGGACAGACAACTACGAGCAGTACTTC.

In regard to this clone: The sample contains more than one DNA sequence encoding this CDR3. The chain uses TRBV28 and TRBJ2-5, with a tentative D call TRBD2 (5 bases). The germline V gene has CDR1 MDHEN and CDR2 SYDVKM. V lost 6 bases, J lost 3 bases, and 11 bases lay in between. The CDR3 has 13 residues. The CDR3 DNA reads TGTGCCAGCAGCCCGAGCGGAGAAGAGACCCAGTACTTC. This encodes CASSPSGEETQYF.

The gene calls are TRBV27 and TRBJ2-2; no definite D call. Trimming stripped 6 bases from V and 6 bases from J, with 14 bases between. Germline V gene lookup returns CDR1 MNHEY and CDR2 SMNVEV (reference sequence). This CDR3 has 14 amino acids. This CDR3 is CASRIERSSGELFF. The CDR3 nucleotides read TGTGCCAGCAGAATTGAGAGAAGTTCCGGGGAGCTGTTTTTT.

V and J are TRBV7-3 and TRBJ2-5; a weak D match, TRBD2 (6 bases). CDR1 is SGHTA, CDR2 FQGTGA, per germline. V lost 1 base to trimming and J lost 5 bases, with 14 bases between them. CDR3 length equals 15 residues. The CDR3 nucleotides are TGTGCCAGCAGCTTAATACGACCCCGGGGGGAGACCCAGTACTTC. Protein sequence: CASSLIRPRGETQYF.

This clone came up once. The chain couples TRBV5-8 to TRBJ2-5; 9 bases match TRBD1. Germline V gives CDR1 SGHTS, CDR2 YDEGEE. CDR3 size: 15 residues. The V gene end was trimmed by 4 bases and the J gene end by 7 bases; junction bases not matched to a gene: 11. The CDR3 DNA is TGTGCCAGCAGCCCCCCGGGACAGGGCCGGGGGACCCAGTACTTC. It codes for CASSPPGQGRGTQYF.

CDR3 sequence: CASSDVGTRGEQFF. The CDR3 DNA follows: TGTGCCAGCAGTGACGTCGGGACTAGGGGTGAGCAGTTCTTC. The genes are TRBV25-1 and TRBJ2-1; 8 bases align to TRBD2. Germline V gene sequence: CDR1 MGHDK, CDR2 SYGVNS. The J segment lost 9 bases and the V segment lost 3 bases, leaving 7 bases of the junction unmatched. This CDR3 has 14 amino acids.

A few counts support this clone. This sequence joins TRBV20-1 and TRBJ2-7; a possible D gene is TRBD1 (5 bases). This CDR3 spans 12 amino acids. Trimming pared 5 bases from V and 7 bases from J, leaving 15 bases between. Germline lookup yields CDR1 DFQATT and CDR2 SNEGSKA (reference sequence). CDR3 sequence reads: CSAGGNQGEQYF. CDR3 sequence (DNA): TGCAGTGCTGGTGGGAATCAGGGTGAGCAGTACTTC.

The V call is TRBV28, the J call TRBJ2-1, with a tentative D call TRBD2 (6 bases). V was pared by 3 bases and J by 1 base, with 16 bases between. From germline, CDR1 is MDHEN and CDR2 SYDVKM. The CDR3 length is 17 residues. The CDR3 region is CASSFSQRVGSYNEQFF. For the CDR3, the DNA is TGTGCCAGCAGTTTTTCCCAGCGGGTTGGATCCTACAATGAGCAGTTCTTC.

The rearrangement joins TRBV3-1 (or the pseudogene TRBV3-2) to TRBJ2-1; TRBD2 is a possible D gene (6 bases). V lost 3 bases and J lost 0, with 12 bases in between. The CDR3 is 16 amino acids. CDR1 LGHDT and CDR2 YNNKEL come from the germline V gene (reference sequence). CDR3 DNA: TGTGCCAGCAGCCACGGAAGCGGGTACTCCTACAATGAGCAGTTCTTC. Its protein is CASSHGSGYSYNEQFF.

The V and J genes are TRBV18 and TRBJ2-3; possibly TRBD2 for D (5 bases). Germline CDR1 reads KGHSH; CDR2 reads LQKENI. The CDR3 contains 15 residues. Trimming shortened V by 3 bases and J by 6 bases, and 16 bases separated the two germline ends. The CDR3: CASSPGRERRDTQYF. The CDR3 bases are TGTGCCAGCTCACCCGGACGGGAAAGGAGGGATACGCAGTATTTT.

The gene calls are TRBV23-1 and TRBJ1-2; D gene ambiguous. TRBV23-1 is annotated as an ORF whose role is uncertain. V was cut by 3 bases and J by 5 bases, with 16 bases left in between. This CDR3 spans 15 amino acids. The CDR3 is CASSHSPREIYGYTF. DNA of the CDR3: TGCGCCAGCAGTCACAGTCCCCGGGAGATTTATGGCTACACCTTC.

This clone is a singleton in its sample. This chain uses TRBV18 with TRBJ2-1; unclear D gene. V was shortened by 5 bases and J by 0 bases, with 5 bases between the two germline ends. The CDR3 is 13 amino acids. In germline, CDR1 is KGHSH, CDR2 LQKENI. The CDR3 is CASSGVSYNEQFF. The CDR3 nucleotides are TGTGCCAGCTCAGGAGTCTCCTACAATGAGCAGTTCTTC.

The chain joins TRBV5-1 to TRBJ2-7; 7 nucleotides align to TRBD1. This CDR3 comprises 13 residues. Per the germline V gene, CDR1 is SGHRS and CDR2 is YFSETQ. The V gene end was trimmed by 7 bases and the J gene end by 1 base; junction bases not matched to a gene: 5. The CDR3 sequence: CASSGTVSYEQYF. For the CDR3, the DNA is TGCGCCAGCTCCGGGACAGTATCCTACGAGCAGTACTTC.

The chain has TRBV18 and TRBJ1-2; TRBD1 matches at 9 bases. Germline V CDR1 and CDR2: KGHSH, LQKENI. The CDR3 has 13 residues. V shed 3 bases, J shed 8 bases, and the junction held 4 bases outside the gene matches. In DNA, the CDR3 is TGTGCCAGCTCACCGGGACAGGGCGACGGCTACACCTTC. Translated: CASSPGQGDGYTF.